This T cell receptor (beta chain) is drawn from a study of T-cell memory formation after mild COVID-19. Study-level findings and limits: Shrinking CD4+ clones resided mostly in CM and EM, and CD8+ ones in EMRA.

Germline loops: CDR1 SGHKS, CDR2 YYEKEE (reference sequence). This CDR3 region has 15 residues. The V gene end was trimmed by 1 base and the J gene end by 4 bases; junction bases not matched to a gene: 4. As regards this clonotype: No antigen is known for it.

TCRdb analysed the 5' RACE reads with MiXCR anew, one entry per CDR3 protein. The sample contains about 560,000 distinct CDR3 sequences, around a sixth of which appear only once. The rearrangement uses TRBV5-5 and TRBJ2-5, with 10 bases that match TRBD2. The sequence was obtained from an adult woman who had mild COVID-19 (a few samples of this study predate the infection). Cell type and time point are not known. The sequenced sample was PBMCs or a T cell subset sorted from them (not recorded which). CDR3 DNA: TGTGCCAGCAGCTTGACTAGCGGGAATCTAGAGACCCAGTACTTC. Its protein is CASSLTSGNLETQYF. Looking up the rest from reference TRBV5-5 and TRBJ2-5 gives the full variable domain: DAGVTQSPTHLIKTRGQQVTLRCSPISGHKSVSWYQQVLGQGPQFIFQYYEKEERGRGNFPDRFSARQFPNYSSELNVNALLLGDSALYLCASSLTSGNLETQYFGPGTRLLVL.